Sequencing of this TCR beta chain was carried out in a study of blood T cell repertoires in COVID-19 (dated by TCRdb to about 2020). Broadly, across the study: Samples covering the acute and convalescent phases of COVID-19 were provided by collaborators in the United States, Italy and Spain. The prospective study material was composed of cDNA or gDNA derived from T cells, B-cell-depleted T cells, or PBMCs. Deeply sampled blood TCRbeta repertoires from subjects exposed to, actively infected with, or recovered from COVID-19 were included in the dataset. A freely available public database, intended as a resource for researchers studying the immune response to SARS-CoV-2, is where the repertoires were released. The samples were drawn from the first 160 participants of the ongoing ImmuneRACE study and from 950 to 1,500 subjects provided by 6 global collaborators. The sample metadata nearly always contained a de-identified subject ID, COVID-19 status, age in years and sex. Where HLA class I and class II types were available, the types were taken from metadata supplied by the sample provider, not from assay-based typing. Results and caveats for the whole study, not just this receptor: The amount of clinical and demographic metadata varied by source and participant and was provided uncurated.

In Seattle, one collaborating source enrolled patients while the infection was active and tracked those patients longitudinally over the course of disease. Collaborating institutions collected whole blood in K2EDTA tubes following their own protocols. For TCRbeta analysis, collaborators shipped samples as frozen whole blood, isolated PBMCs, or DNA extracted from either of those sample types. Trimming costs V 2 bases and J 9 bases, and their ends lie 15 bases apart. From a lookup of the germline V gene, CDR1 and CDR2 are SGDLS and YYNGEE. Spanning cysteine to phenylalanine, the CDR3 consists of 14 amino acids. Here the CDR3 DNA is all that survives: 42 bases in frame from base 1. TCRbeta CDR3 regions were amplified from genomic DNA by means of the immunoSEQ Assay, a bias-controlled multiplex PCR. On the authors' methods: The number of nucleated cells in each sample was estimated by amplification of reference gene primers within the assay. To quantify the absolute abundance of each unique TCRbeta CDR3 rearrangement, sequence reads were collapsed and filtered. For each sample, productive Simpson clonality was calculated by taking the square root of Simpson's diversity index across productive rearrangements. Drawn from immuneACCESS, this table holds only the in-frame rearrangements with V and J called that TCRdb kept. Clones are partly lost; checked studies trace under half to an unresolved V gene and leave the rest unexplained. The V and J calls and clone size come from that table; D and trimming were worked out from the DNA. This sample holds a few hundred thousand clones; roughly 86% were observed only once. 10% of the sample belongs to the ten largest clones.

On this clone: There is no known antigen for this receptor. No qualities accompany the bases; no much larger clone lies one base away.

The clonotype originates from a woman in her twenties or thirties with COVID-19, enrolled during active disease. The source material was peripheral blood. The rearranged chain carries TRBV9 and TRBJ2-1, and possibly TRBD1, on 6 matching bases. The CDR3: CASSVTGLGPEQFF. In nucleotides, the sequence is TGTGCCAGCAGCGTCACAGGGTTGGGTCCTGAGCAGTTCTTC.